This T cell receptor (beta chain) was identified during a study of molecular identifiers for immune sequencing clone quantification. At the level of the study: Five aliquots were made in replicates from the RNA of around 20,000 or 100,000 naive CD8 cells, and four were sequenced.

Study outcomes and limitations: Detectable among some 950,000 naive cells, according to reports, was Jurkat TCR RNA spiked in from one cell.

Using 10%, 30% or 50% RNA, naive CD8 libraries were derived from about 20,000 to 1,000,000 sorted cells. The CDR3 sequence is 16 residues long. Germline CDR1 is SGDLS and CDR2 is YYNGEE. V was shortened by 0 bases and J by 0 bases, with 11 bases between the two germline ends. Using its own MiXCR run on the PCR reads, TCRdb lists one record per CDR3 protein. The data contain just under 650,000 distinct CDR3 sequences, 15% to 20% of them singletons. In this sample, this clonotype turned up many times. Its matching antigen is unknown. Sequenced material: naive CD8+ T cells from blood, with Jurkat cell RNA spiked in. Subset indicated: FACS-sorted CD8+CD4-CCR7+CD45RA+ naive T cells. This TCR was sampled from a human donor in good health. Some libraries in this study had Jurkat cell RNA spiked in. The V and J genes are TRBV9 and TRBJ2-3; TRBD1 might be the D (6 bases). CDR3 sequence: CASSVGWGPSTDTQYF. For the CDR3, the DNA is TGTGCCAGCAGCGTAGGTTGGGGGCCTAGCACAGATACGCAGTATTTT. The complete variable domain, with remaining parts taken from reference TRBV9 and TRBJ2-3, reads DSGVTQTPKHLITATGQRVTLRCSPRSGDLSVYWYQQSLDQGLQFLIQYYNGEERAKGNILERFSAQQFPDLHSELNLSSLELGDSALYFCASSVGWGPSTDTQYFGPGTRLTVL.